Each of the 2 T cell receptor beta chains below was sequenced from the same sample in a study of blood T cells in healthy people across ages. Through a sample-barcoded 5' primer and a J-beta primer mix, a second PCR was run for about 6 to 12 cycles. MiXCR was run by TCRdb on the 5' RACE reads, yielding one entry per CDR3 protein. The repertoire includes roughly 800,000 distinct CDR3 sequences, 25% of them detected once, and more than 3% sits in the top ten. These data were also reused for a study on T cells of mothers and their children.

Source material: blood. The receptors here all came from a boy aged 10-17 years in good health.

This clonotype was recorded at least ten times. J is TRBJ2-3 and V is TRBV12-3 or TRBV12-4; D gene unclear. The CDR3 is made up of 11 amino acids. V was shortened by 3 bases and J by 5 bases, with 3 bases between the two germline ends. This CDR3 reads CASSFRDTQYF. CDR3 DNA: TGTGCCAGCAGTTTCCGAGATACGCAGTATTTT.

This chain uses TRBV28 with TRBJ2-2; D unresolved. The CDR3 has 15 residues. The germline V gene encodes CDR1 MDHEN and CDR2 SYDVKM. V was pared by 5 bases and J by 7 bases, with 17 bases between. CDR3 DNA: TGTGCCAGCAGTCCCTCGACGGATTGGAGCGGGGAGCTGTTTTTT. This sequence encodes CASSPSTDWSGELFF. Together with reference TRBV28 and TRBJ2-2, the CDR3 gives the full variable domain: DVKVTQSSRYLVKRTGEKVFLECVQDMDHENMFWYRQDPGLGLRLIYFSYDVKMKEKGDIPEGYSVSREKKERFSLILESASTNQTSMYLCASSPSTDWSGELFFGEGSRLTVL.